The clone carrying this T cell receptor (beta chain) was recorded a few times. Its specificity is not known. Primers: 60 Vbeta forward and 13 Jbeta reverse. Using immunoSEQ multiplex PCR, the repertoire was profiled, and TCRdb retains in-frame clones only, with some absent. The sample includes approximately 150,000 clones, around 68% of them seen just once. This sample is drawn from a study of cytomegalovirus exposure and HLA in healthy donors. The overall study: Sequencing of about 179 million T cells in an earlier analysis found around 120 million unique TCR beta sequences. Study-wide points: TCR beta V- and J-gene trimming, according to a later analysis, was linked to a missense DCLRE1C variant.

The V and J ends lost 5 bases and 2 bases respectively, with 7 bases between them. The CDR3 totals 13 residues. Germline values: CDR1 SEHNR, CDR2 FQNEAQ (reference sequence). The receptor's source is a woman between 40 and 50 years old in good health and CMV-seropositive. What was sequenced was PBMCs. The genes are TRBV7-9 and TRBJ1-3; D call uncertain. For the CDR3, the DNA is TGTGCCAGCAGCACGTACACTGGAAACACCATATATTTT. Protein sequence: CASSTYTGNTIYF.